This passage covers 10 T cell receptor beta chains from one sample sequenced in a study of cytomegalovirus exposure and HLA in healthy donors. Researchers ran the PCR with 60 Vbeta and 13 Jbeta primers. TCRdb keeps only in-frame clones here, not all; method: immunoSEQ multiplex PCR. Of 65,000 to 85,000 clones listed, around 80% are singletons. The material sequenced was PBMCs. Source of these receptors: a man aged 45-60 years in good health and CMV-seropositive.

The rearrangement joins TRBV6-5 to TRBJ2-2; 10 positions match TRBD2. Germline lookup yields CDR1 MNHEY and CDR2 SVGAGI. V gave up 4 bases and J gave up 8 bases; unmatched junction bases: 10. CDR3 size: 16 residues. The CDR3: CASSFLAGEGIGELFF. The CDR3 region has the DNA TGTGCCAGCAGTTTCCTAGCGGGAGAAGGTATAGGGGAGCTGTTTTTT.

The rearrangement uses TRBV19 and TRBJ2-1, with 15 bases aligning to TRBD2. Germline lookup yields CDR1 LNHDA and CDR2 SQIVND (reference sequence). The length of the CDR3 is 18 residues. The junction had 1 base not matched to a gene; V was cut back by 0 bases and J by 1 base. CDR3 residues: CASSIDGLAGGSYNEQFF. CDR3 bases: TGTGCCAGTAGTATAGACGGACTAGCGGGAGGGTCCTACAATGAGCAGTTCTTC.

This clone has a handful of counts. The junction departs from germline at one end; a sequencing error may be responsible. The chain carries TRBV11-1 and TRBJ2-6, with a weak D call TRBD1 (5 bases). In germline, CDR1 is SGHAT, CDR2 FQDESV (reference sequence). The CDR3 is 15 residues long. For the CDR3, the DNA is TGTGCCAGCAGCAGACAGCTCTCTGGGGCCAACGGCCTGACTTTC. This encodes CASSRQLSGANGLTF.

The rearrangement uses TRBV5-5 and TRBJ2-7; D uncertain. Germline V gene sequence: CDR1 SGHKS, CDR2 YYEKEE (reference sequence). This CDR3 comprises 11 residues. V was pared by 1 base and J by 4 bases, with 3 bases between. The CDR3: CASSLIYEQYF. Here the CDR3 DNA reads TGTGCCAGCAGCTTGATATACGAGCAGTACTTC.

For the CDR3, the DNA is TGTGCCTGGAGAGGCCCAAGGGGGAACACTGAAGCTTTCTTT. Translating it yields CAWRGPRGNTEAFF. This chain connects TRBV30 to TRBJ1-1; tentative D call: TRBD1 (5 bases). The CDR3 extends over 14 amino acids. Trimming shortened V by 3 bases and J by 1 base, and 12 bases separated the two germline ends. The germline V gene encodes CDR1 GTSNPN and CDR2 SVGIG (reference sequence).

The chain combines TRBV27 with TRBJ2-1; the match to TRBD1 covers 10 bases. J was trimmed by 8 bases and V by 6 bases; bases with no gene match: 10. Germline values: CDR1 MNHEY, CDR2 SMNVEV (reference sequence). This CDR3 is 15 amino acids long. The CDR3 reads CASRLGTGVADEQFF. The CDR3 region has the DNA TGTGCCAGCAGGCTTGGGACAGGGGTTGCTGATGAGCAGTTCTTC.

This clone was detected a few times. V gene TRBV4-1 combines with J gene TRBJ2-2, with no clear D. This CDR3 comprises 13 residues. CDR1 MGHRA and CDR2 YSYEKL come from the germline V gene. Trimming took 4 bases from V and 6 from J, leaving 9 bases between them. The CDR3 sequence: CASSPKPPGELFF. CDR3 in DNA: TGCGCCAGCAGCCCAAAGCCCCCCGGGGAGCTGTTTTTT.

This clone is a singleton in its sample. The chain couples TRBV6-5 to TRBJ2-7, with 8 bases aligning to TRBD2. The length of the CDR3 is 14 residues. Trimming at V came to 5 bases and at J to 0 bases, leaving 3 bases not matched to a gene. Germline V gives CDR1 MNHEY, CDR2 SVGAGI. The CDR3 nucleotides are TGTGCCAGCAGTCAAAGCGGGAGCTCCTACGAGCAGTACTTC. Translation gives CASSQSGSSYEQYF.

The rearrangement joins TRBV7-8 to TRBJ2-5; D not certain. This CDR3 is 11 amino acids long. V shed 5 bases and J shed 4 bases, with 5 bases lying between them. CDR1 is SGHVS, CDR2 FQNEAQ, per germline. This CDR3 is CASSPVETQYF. Here the CDR3 DNA reads TGTGCCAGCAGCCCTGTAGAGACCCAGTACTTC.

The V gene is TRBV7-2, the J gene TRBJ2-1; D may be TRBD2 (5 bases). V gave up 5 bases and J gave up 12 bases, with 14 bases separating them. The CDR3 has 12 amino acids. The germline V gene has CDR1 SGHTA and CDR2 FQGNSA. The CDR3 loop reads CASSPLAAGQFF. For the CDR3, the DNA is TGTGCCAGCAGCCCCCTGGCGGCGGGGCAGTTCTTC.